The clone carrying this TCR beta chain was recorded many times. Its antigen is as yet unknown. Amplification of TCR beta CDR3 regions used RNA as the template. Initially, a first-round RT-PCR of the TCR CDR3 employed the HTBI primer set. In TCRdb, the multiplex PCR reads were re-called with MiXCR into one record per CDR3 protein. The data show hundreds of thousands of distinct CDR3 sequences, with 15% to 19% seen just once and 7.7% held by the top ten. This entry is derived from a study of T cells in Graves' hyperthyroidism and ophthalmopathy. Overall study findings and caveats: Ophthalmopathy cases were set apart from stable hyperthyroidism by a 13 V-J model. The majority of expanded thyroid clonotypes above 0.001 also appeared in blood.

The V gene end was trimmed by 8 bases and the J gene end by 2 bases; junction bases not matched to a gene: 4. Germline CDR1 MNHNS, CDR2 SASEGT. The CDR3 extends over 13 amino acids. The rearrangement links TRBV6-1 to TRBJ2-7; 9 bases align to TRBD1. Specimen: blood. The receptor was isolated from a woman under 30 with Graves' hyperthyroidism. The CDR3 DNA follows: TGTGCCAGCGAGACAGGGGGGGCCTACGAGCAGTACTTC. It yields the protein CASETGGAYEQYF.